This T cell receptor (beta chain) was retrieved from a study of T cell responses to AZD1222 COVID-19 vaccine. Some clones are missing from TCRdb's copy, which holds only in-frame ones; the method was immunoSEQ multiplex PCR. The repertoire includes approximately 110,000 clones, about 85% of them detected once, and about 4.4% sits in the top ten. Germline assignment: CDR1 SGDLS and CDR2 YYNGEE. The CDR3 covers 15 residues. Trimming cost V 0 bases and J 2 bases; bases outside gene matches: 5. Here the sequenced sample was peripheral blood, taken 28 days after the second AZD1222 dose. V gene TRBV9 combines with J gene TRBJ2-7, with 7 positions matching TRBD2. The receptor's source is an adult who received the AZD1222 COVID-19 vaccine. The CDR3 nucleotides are TGTGCCAGCAGCGTAGCGGCTAGCGGAGCCTACGAGCAGTACTTC. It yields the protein CASSVAASGAYEQYF.